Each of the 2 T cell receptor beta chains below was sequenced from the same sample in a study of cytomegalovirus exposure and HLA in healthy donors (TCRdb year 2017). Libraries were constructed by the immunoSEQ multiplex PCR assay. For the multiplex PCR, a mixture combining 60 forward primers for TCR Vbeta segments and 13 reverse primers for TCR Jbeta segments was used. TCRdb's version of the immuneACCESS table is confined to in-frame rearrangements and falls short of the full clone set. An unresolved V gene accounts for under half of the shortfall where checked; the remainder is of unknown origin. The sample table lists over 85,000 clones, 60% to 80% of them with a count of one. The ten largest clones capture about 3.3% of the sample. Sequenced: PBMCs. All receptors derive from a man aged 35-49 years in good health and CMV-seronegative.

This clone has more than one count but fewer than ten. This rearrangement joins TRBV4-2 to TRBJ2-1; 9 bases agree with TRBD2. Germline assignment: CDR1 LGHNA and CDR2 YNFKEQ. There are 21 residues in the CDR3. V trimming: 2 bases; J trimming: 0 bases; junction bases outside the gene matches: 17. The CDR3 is CASSQHGGGREGPNSYNEQFF. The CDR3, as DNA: TGTGCCAGCAGCCAACACGGCGGGGGGCGGGAGGGCCCAAACTCCTACAATGAGCAGTTCTTC.

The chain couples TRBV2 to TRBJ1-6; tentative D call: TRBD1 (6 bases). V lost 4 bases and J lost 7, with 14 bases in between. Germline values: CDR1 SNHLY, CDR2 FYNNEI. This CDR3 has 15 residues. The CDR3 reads CASSARTAMNSPLHF. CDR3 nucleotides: TGTGCCAGCAGTGCCCGGACAGCAATGAATTCACCCCTCCACTTT.